Listed below are T cell receptor beta chains from one sample, sequenced in a study of prognosis after radiotherapy for stage I lung cancer. From the multiplex PCR reads, TCRdb called clonotypes with MiXCR, one entry per CDR3 protein. The sample yields fewer than 40,000 distinct CDR3 sequences, about 34% seen once. This material consisted of PBMCs, taken before or after stereotactic body radiation therapy (not recorded which). These receptors were obtained from a donor over 45 with non-small cell lung cancer. Both conserved end residues are part of each CDR3. Clone sizes are given selectively: once, few, many, or a class where the clone is expanded.

cdr3_aa,j_call,clone_size,v_call
CASSLDRGTAFF,TRBJ1-1,many,TRBV7-9
CASSLDPLAGGADTQYF,TRBJ2-3,many,TRBV5-1
CASNQGTEAFF,TRBJ1-1,many,TRBV6-2/TRBV6-3
CSASPFSYEQYF,TRBJ2-7,many,TRBV20-1
CASSSLLILYRYGYTF,TRBJ1-2,many,TRBV7-9
CASRVTANTGELFF,TRBJ2-2,.,TRBV6-1
CASSPGTSGTQEFF,TRBJ2-1,many,TRBV7-9
CASSLEGLETQYF,TRBJ2-5,.,TRBV11-2
CASSLVTWGGYTF,TRBJ1-2,many,TRBV7-9
CASSSSGTSWDEQFF,TRBJ2-1,many,TRBV12-3/TRBV12-4